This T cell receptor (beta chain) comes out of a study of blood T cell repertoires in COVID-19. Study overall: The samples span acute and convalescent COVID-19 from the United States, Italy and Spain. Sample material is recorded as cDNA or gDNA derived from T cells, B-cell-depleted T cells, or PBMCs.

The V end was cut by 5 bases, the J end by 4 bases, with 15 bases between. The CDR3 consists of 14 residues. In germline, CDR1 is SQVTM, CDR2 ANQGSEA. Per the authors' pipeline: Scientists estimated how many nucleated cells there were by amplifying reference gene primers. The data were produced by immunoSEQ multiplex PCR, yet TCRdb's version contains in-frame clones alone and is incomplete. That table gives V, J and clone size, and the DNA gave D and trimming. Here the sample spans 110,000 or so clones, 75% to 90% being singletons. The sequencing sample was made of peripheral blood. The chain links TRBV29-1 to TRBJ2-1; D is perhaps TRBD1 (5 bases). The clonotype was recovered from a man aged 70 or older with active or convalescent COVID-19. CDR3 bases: TGCAGCGTTTTAAGGGGCCAAGAGTACAATGAGCAGTTCTTC. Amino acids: CSVLRGQEYNEQFF.